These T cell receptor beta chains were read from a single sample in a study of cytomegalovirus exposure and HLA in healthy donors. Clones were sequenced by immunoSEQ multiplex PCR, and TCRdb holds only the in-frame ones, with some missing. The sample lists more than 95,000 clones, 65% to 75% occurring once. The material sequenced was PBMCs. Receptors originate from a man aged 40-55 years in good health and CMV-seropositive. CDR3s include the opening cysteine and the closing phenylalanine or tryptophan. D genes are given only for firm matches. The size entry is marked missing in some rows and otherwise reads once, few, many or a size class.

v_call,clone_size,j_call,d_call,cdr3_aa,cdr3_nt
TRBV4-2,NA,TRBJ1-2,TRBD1,CASSQDSGDRHRPNYGYTF,TGTGCCAGCAGCCAAGATAGTGGGGACAGGCACAGACCTAACTATGGCTACACCTTC
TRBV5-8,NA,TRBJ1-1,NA,CASSLREGSQMNTEAFF,TGTGCCAGCAGCTTAAGGGAAGGGAGCCAGATGAACACTGAAGCTTTCTTT
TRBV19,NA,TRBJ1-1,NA,CASSPWGESTEAFF,TGTGCCAGTAGTCCCTGGGGGGAAAGCACTGAAGCTTTCTTT
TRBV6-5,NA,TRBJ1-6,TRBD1,CASSSRTGVSPLHF,TGTGCCAGCAGCTCCCGGACAGGGGTTTCACCCCTCCACTTT
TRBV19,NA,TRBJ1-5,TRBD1,CATMGQGIFQPQHF,TGTGCCACAATGGGACAGGGGATCTTTCAGCCCCAGCATTTT
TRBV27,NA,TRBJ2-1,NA,CASSLDQYNEQFF,TGTGCCAGCAGTTTAGATCAGTACAATGAGCAGTTCTTC
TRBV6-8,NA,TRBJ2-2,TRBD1,CASHSPQQGVAGELFF,TGTGCCAGCCATTCACCCCAACAGGGGGTCGCCGGGGAGCTGTTTTTT
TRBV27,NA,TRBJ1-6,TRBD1,CASSLRQGDGGSPLHF,TGTGCCAGCAGTTTAAGACAGGGCGATGGTGGGTCACCCCTCCACTTT
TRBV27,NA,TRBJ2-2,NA,CASSLRGGGELFF,TGTGCCAGCAGTTTAAGGGGCGGCGGGGAGCTGTTTTTT
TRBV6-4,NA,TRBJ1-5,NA,CASSVGSLNNQPQHF,TGTGCCAGCAGTGTCGGGAGCCTGAATAATCAGCCCCAGCATTTT
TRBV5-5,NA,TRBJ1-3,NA,CASSVNSPSSGNTIYF,TGTGCCAGCAGCGTGAACAGTCCAAGCTCTGGAAACACCATATATTTT
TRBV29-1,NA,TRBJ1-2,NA,CSVEDSGAGYGNTF,TGCAGCGTTGAAGATTCAGGGGCAGGGTATGGCAACACCTTC
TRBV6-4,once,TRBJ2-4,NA,CASSVFAGMENIQYF,TGTGCCAGCAGTGTGTTTGCAGGGATGGAGAACATTCAGTACTTC
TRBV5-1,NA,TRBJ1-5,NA,CASSFTPGSYQPQHF,TGCGCCAGCAGCTTCACTCCCGGTTCATATCAGCCCCAGCATTTT
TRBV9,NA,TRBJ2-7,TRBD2,CASSVGGSGRMSEQYF,TGTGCCAGCAGCGTAGGCGGTAGCGGGAGAATGTCCGAGCAGTACTTC
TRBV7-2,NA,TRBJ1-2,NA,CASSLVAGNYGYTF,TGTGCCAGCAGCTTAGTGGCAGGGAACTATGGCTACACCTTC
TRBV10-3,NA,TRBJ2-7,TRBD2,CAISEVVAGSYEQYF,TGTGCCATCAGTGAGGTAGTAGCGGGATCCTACGAGCAGTACTTC
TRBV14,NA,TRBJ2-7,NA,CASSQPTDSYEQYF,TGTGCCAGCAGCCAGCCGACAGATTCCTACGAGCAGTACTTC
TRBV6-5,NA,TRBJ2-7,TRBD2,CASSKAGGYGEQYF,TGTGCCAGCAGTAAAGCGGGAGGTTATGGAGAGCAGTACTTC
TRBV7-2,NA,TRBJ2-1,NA,CASSSPITGLDHNEQFF,TGTGCCAGCAGCTCCCCAATAACAGGGCTCGACCACAATGAGCAGTTCTTC
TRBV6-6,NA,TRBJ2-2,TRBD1,CASRTGTGGTGELFF,TGTGCCAGCAGAACCGGGACAGGGGGGACCGGGGAGCTGTTTTTT
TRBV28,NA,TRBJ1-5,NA,CATWTNEGPQHF,TGTGCCACTTGGACCAATGAGGGGCCCCAGCATTTT
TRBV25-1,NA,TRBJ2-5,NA,CASSARRLQETQYF,TGTGCCAGCAGTGCCCGGCGACTTCAAGAGACCCAGTACTTC
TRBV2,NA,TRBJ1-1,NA,CASHGGGGGTEAFF,TGTGCCAGCCATGGTGGGGGGGGCGGCACTGAAGCTTTCTTT
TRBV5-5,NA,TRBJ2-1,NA,CASSLPIDEQFF,TGTGCCAGCAGCTTACCGATAGATGAGCAGTTCTTC
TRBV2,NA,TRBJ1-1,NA,CASSRGSNTEAFF,TGTGCCAGCAGTCGGGGATCGAACACTGAAGCTTTCTTT
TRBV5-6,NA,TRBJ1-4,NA,CASSSDRTNEKLFF,TGTGCCAGCAGCTCCGACAGAACTAATGAAAAACTGTTTTTT
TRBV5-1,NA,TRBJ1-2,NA,CASTSTTDGLRGYTF,TGCGCCAGCACCTCCACAACGGACGGACTCCGCGGCTACACCTTC
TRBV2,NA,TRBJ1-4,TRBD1,CASSEVGTGHEKLFF,TGTGCCAGCAGTGAAGTTGGGACAGGCCATGAAAAACTGTTTTTT
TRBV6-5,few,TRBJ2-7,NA,CASSYRQGHEQYF,TGTGCCAGCAGTTACCGGCAGGGCCACGAGCAGTACTTC
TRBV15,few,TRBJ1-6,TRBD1,CATSGTGDSPLHF,TGTGCCACCAGCGGGACAGGGGATTCACCCCTCCACTTT
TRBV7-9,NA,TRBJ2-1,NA,CASSNRGAVSSYNEQFF,TGTGCCAGCAGCAATCGGGGGGCGGTAAGCTCCTACAATGAGCAGTTCTTC
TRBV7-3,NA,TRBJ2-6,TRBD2,CASSLEGRAFRNVLTF,TGTGCCAGCAGCTTAGAGGGGAGGGCCTTCCGCAACGTCCTGACTTTC
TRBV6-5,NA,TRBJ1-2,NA,CASSPSRRDYGYTF,TGTGCCAGCAGCCCGTCCCGGCGGGACTATGGCTACACCTTC
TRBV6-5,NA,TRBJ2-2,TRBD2,CASKRGYTGELFF,TGTGCCAGTAAGCGGGGGTACACCGGGGAGCTGTTTTTT